The rows below give T cell receptor beta chains drawn from one sample of a study of blood T cell repertoires in COVID-19. Measured with immunoSEQ multiplex PCR; TCRdb has only the in-frame clones, and not every one. This sample has just under 65,000 clones; about 70% occur once, and the top ten carry 40% to 60%. Sequencing input: peripheral blood. These receptors all come from a woman over 75 with acute or convalescent COVID-19. Each CDR3 is given with its conserved first and last residue. A D gene is named only where the DNA matches it firmly. Size values are once, few and many counts, or a class for expanded clones, and some rows have none.

>TRBJ2-2|once|-|TRBV12-3/TRBV12-4
TGTGCCAGCAGTTTAAATCAGGCCGGGGAGCTGTTTTTT
CASSLNQAGELFF
>TRBJ1-5|-|TRBD1|TRBV15
TGTGCCACCAGCATTCAGGGGGGCAATCAGCCCCAGCATTTT
CATSIQGGNQPQHF
>TRBJ2-5|few|-|TRBV5-1
TGCGCCAGCAGCCCAACCGCACAGGGGGGGATAGAGACCCAGTACTTC
CASSPTAQGGIETQYF
>TRBJ1-1|-|-|TRBV12-3/TRBV12-4
TGTGCCAGCAGTTTAGATGGAGACACTGAAGCTTTCTTT
CASSLDGDTEAFF
>TRBJ2-1|-|TRBD2|TRBV6-1
TGTGCCAGCAGCGAACCTTCCGGACTAGCGGGCAACAATGAGCAGTTCTTC
CASSEPSGLAGNNEQFF
>TRBJ1-5|-|TRBD1|TRBV19
TGTGCCAGTAGTGCCGGGACAGGGTTCAATCAGCCCCAGCATTTT
CASSAGTGFNQPQHF
>TRBJ1-3|-|TRBD1|TRBV3-1/TRBV3-2
TGTGCCAGCAGGCCAGGGGGTAACAGTGGAAACACCATATATTTT
CASRPGGNSGNTIYF
>TRBJ1-2|few|-|TRBV28
TGTGCCAGCAGTTTGCGGGGGGCGGGGAGCTACACCTTC
CASSLRGAGSYTF
>TRBJ1-5|-|TRBD1|TRBV6-5
TGTGCCAGCGGAGACAGGGGGCATCAGCCCCAGCATTTT
CASGDRGHQPQHF
>TRBJ2-7|-|-|TRBV4-2
TGTGCCAGCAGCCTGGGGAGGAGGAGCTCCTACGAGCAGTACTTC
CASSLGRRSSYEQYF